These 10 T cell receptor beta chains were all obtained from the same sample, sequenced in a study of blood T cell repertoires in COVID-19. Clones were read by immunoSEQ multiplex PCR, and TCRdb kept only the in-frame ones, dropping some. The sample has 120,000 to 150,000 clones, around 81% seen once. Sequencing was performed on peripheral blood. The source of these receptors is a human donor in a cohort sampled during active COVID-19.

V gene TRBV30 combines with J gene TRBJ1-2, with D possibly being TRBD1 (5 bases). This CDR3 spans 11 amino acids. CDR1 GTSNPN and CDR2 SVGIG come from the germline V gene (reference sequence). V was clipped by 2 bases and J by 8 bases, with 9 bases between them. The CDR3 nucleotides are TGTGCCTGGAGTAACAGGTTGGGCTACACCTTC. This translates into CAWSNRLGYTF.

For the CDR3, the DNA is TGCGCCAGCAGCCAAGATCGGGGGGCGTCAGGATCATCGCTACGTGGCTACACCTTC. It codes for CASSQDRGASGSSLRGYTF. The rearrangement links TRBV4-3 to TRBJ1-2; D perhaps matches TRBD1 (6 bases). This CDR3 region has 19 residues. CDR1 and CDR2 from the germline V gene are LGHNA and YSLEER. Deletions cut 0 bases from V and 7 bases from J, with 27 bases between.

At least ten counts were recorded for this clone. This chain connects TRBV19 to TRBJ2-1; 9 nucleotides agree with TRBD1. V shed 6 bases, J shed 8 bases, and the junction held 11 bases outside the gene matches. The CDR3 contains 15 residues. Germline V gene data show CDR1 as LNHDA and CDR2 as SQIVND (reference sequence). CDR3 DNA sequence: TGTGCCAGTAGCTTGGGGACAGGGCCTCTCGATGAGCAGTTCTTC. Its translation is CASSLGTGPLDEQFF.

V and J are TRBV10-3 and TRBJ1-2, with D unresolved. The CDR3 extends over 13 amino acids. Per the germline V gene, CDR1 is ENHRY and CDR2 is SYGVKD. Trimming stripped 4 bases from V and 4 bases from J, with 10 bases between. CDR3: CAISGWAGYGYTF. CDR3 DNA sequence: TGTGCCATCAGTGGATGGGCGGGCTATGGCTACACCTTC.

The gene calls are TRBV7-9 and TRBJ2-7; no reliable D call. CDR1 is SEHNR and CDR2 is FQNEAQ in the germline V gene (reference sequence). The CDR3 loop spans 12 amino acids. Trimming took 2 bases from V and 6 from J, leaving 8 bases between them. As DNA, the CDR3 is TGTGCCAGCAGCTTATTTCGAGCCGAGCAGTACTTC. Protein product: CASSLFRAEQYF.

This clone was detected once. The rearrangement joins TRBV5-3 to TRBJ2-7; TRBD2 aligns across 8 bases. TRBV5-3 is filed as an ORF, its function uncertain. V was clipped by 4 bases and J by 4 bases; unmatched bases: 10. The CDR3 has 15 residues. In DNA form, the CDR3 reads TGTGCCAGAAGCCTCTCCTTAGCGGGAAGATACGAGCAGTACTTC. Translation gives CARSLSLAGRYEQYF.

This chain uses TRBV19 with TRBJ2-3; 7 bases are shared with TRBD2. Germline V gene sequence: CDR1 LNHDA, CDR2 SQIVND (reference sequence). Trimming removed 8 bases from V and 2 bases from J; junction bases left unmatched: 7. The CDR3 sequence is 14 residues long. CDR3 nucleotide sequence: TGTGCCAGTGATGCTAGCGGTTCCACAGATACGCAGTATTTT. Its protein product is CASDASGSTDTQYF.

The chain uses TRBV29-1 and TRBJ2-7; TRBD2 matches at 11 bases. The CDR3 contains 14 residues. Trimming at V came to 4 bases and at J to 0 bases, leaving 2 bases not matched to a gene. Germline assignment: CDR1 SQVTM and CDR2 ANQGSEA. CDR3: CSVATSGISYEQYF. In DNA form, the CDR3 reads TGCAGCGTTGCGACTAGCGGGATCTCCTACGAGCAGTACTTC.

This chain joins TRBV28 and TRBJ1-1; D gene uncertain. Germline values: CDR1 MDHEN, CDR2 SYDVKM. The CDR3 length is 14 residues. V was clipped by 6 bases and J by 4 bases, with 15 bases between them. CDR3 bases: TGTGCCAGCAGGCCCCGCCTCGGCGGCACTGAAGCTTTCTTT. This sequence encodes CASRPRLGGTEAFF.

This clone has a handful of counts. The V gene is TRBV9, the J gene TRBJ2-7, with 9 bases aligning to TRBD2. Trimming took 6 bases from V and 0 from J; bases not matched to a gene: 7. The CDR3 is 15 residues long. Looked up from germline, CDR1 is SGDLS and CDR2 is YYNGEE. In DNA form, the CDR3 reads TGTGCCAGCAAAACTAGCGGGTTCCCCTCCTACGAGCAGTACTTC. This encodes CASKTSGFPSYEQYF.